This T cell receptor beta chain was observed in a study of CD8 T cells in ankylosing spondylitis. Study results and limitations: For ankylosing spondylitis blood, a TCR beta motif of fewer than 10 highly homologous variants appeared characteristic. Reports say disease-linked clones showed up significantly more in matched ankylosing spondylitis synovial fluid. Disease-linked clones, CD8+, were relatively rare in peripheral blood.

5'-RACE, quantitative and with molecular barcodes, yielded the TCR beta libraries. TCRdb reprocessed the 5' RACE reads via MiXCR and lists one record per CDR3 protein. The repertoire holds fewer than 550,000 distinct CDR3 sequences, with approximately 5.3% as singletons. This clonotype was counted many times. The antigen is not known. The sequenced sample consisted of blood, either unsorted or a sorted T cell fraction (not recorded which). The TCR comes from a male donor with ankylosing spondylitis.

The CDR3 loop is CASTQTSGISGGFF. CDR3 coding DNA: TGTGCCAGCACCCAGACTAGCGGGATTTCTGGGGGGTTCTTC. The chain recombines TRBV12-3 or TRBV12-4 with TRBJ2-1; TRBD2 matches 11 bases. The CDR3 totals 14 residues. Losses at the gene ends were 7 bases for V and 15 bases for J; bases not matched to a gene: 14.